One sample yielded the 2 T cell receptor beta chains listed below, sequenced in a study of cytomegalovirus exposure and HLA in healthy donors. PCR used 60 Vbeta primers and 13 Jbeta primers. Only in-frame clones appear in the TCRdb table, and some are missing; sequencing was by immunoSEQ multiplex PCR. The table includes some 120,000 clones, 75% to 90% detected once. Material: PBMCs. All receptors derive from a man aged 35 to 55 in good health and CMV-seronegative.

The chain employs TRBV9 and TRBJ2-2, with a possible D match to TRBD2 (6 bases). The CDR3 extends over 12 amino acids. V lost 3 bases, J lost 7 bases, and 7 bases lay in between. Per the germline V gene, CDR1 is SGDLS and CDR2 is YYNGEE. The CDR3, as DNA: TGTGCCAGCAGCGACGGGGGCGGGGAGCTGTTTTTT. It specifies CASSDGGGELFF.

V gene TRBV10-3 combines with J gene TRBJ2-5, with 12 positions matching TRBD2. Germline V gene data show CDR1 as ENHRY and CDR2 as SYGVKD. Trimming took 6 bases from V and 0 from J; bases not matched to a gene: 2. The length of the CDR3 is 15 residues. CDR3 sequence reads: CAISRLAGDQETQYF. CDR3 nucleotides: TGTGCCATCAGCCGACTAGCGGGGGACCAAGAGACCCAGTACTTC.